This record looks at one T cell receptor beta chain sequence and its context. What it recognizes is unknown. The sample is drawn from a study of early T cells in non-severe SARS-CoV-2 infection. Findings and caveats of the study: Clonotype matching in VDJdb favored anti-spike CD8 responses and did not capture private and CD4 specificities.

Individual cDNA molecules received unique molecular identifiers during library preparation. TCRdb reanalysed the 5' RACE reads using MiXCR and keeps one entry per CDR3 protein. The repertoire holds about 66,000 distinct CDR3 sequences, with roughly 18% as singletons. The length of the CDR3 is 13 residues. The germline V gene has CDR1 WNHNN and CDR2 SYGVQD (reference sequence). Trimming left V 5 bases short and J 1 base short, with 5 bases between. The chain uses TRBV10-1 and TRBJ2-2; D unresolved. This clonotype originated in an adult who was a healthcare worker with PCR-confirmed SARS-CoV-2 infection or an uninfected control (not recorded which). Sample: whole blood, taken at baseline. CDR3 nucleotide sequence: TGCGCCAGCAGTAAGGTGAACACCGGGGAGCTGTTTTTT. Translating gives CASSKVNTGELFF.